This paragraph reports one T cell receptor (beta chain). The antigen is unknown. The germline V gene has CDR1 ENHRY and CDR2 SYGVKD. This CDR3 has 17 residues. Germline trimming cut 0 bases from V and 2 bases from J; bases unmatched to any gene: 5. Primed by a sample-barcoded 5' primer and a J-beta primer mix, a second PCR proceeded for roughly 6 to 12 cycles. A template-switch adaptor with 12 random nucleotides tagged each cDNA molecule. In TCRdb, the 5' RACE reads were re-called with MiXCR into one record per CDR3 protein. This sample has 780,000 or so distinct CDR3 sequences, with 20% to 25% found just once. These data originate in a study of blood T cells in healthy people across ages. Findings and limits, study-wide: Changes in expanded clonotypes were possibly confounded, as the CMV status of donors was unknown.

The same data also went into a second study, on T cells of mothers and their children. As that study records: Inherited differences only slightly affect thymic shaping of TCR recombination output. Slightly, though not significantly, more overlap was seen in related than in unrelated mother-child pairs.

J is TRBJ2-3 and V is TRBV10-3; 10 nucleotides agree with TRBD2. The receptor was isolated from a boy aged 5-17 years in good health. Sequenced sample: blood. The CDR3 DNA reads TGTGCCATCAGTGAGTCACCTAGCGGGGGACTCACAGATACGCAGTATTTT. This translates into CAISESPSGGLTDTQYF.